This T cell receptor (beta chain) is from a study of T cells in Graves' hyperthyroidism and ophthalmopathy. Amplification yielded TCR beta CDR3 regions, with RNA transcripts as the source. The TCR CDR3 first-round RT-PCR relied on the HTBI primer set. MiXCR was run by TCRdb on the multiplex PCR reads, yielding one entry per CDR3 protein. This sample has 700,000 or so distinct CDR3 sequences; over 15% occur once, and the top ten carry under 8.5%. Hyperthyroidism had been newly diagnosed in patients aged 18 to 65, and its duration was under 2 months. Exclusion criteria comprised uncontrolled infection, other autoimmune disease, pregnancy or lactation. CDR1 and CDR2 (germline): MNHEY, SMNVEV (reference sequence). J was trimmed by 3 bases and V by 6 bases; bases with no gene match: 4. The length of the CDR3 is 13 residues. This clonotype was seen more than once but under ten times. What it recognizes is unknown.

Study-wide results and limits: Using 13 V-J features, a model discriminated ophthalmopathy from stable hyperthyroidism.

This clonotype originated in a man in his late teens or twenties with Graves' hyperthyroidism. The source material was blood. V usage is TRBV27 and J usage is TRBJ1-1; 7 nucleotides line up with TRBD1. The DNA for the CDR3 is TGTGCCAGCAGGCCGACAGGGTACACTGAAGCTTTCTTT. Its translation: CASRPTGYTEAFF.